The 18 T cell receptor beta chains reported below all come from one sample, sequenced in a study of T cells expressing NK-cell markers. TCRdb reprocessed the 5' RACE reads; each CDR3 protein has one entry and no DNA is given. Its listing shows about 460,000 distinct CDR3 sequences. Sequencing was done on a sample of blood T cells: a sorted CD56 or NKG2C T cell subset, CD4+ or CD8+ T cells, or bulk PBMC T cells (not recorded which). Source of these receptors: a woman between 45 and 65 years old in good health.

The chain joins TRBV12-3 or TRBV12-4 to TRBJ2-3; with no DNA, the TCRdb D assignment of TRBD2 cannot be verified. This CDR3 has 17 amino acids. This chain's CDR3 is CASSSDLSGTYTDTQYF.

This rearrangement joins TRBV10-3 to TRBJ2-1; TCRdb designates TRBD2, a call that cannot be tested without DNA. The CDR3 contains 20 residues. The germline gives CDR1 ENHRY, CDR2 SYGVKD. Here the CDR3 reads CAIRGGTSGSPGTFYNEQFF.

The gene calls are TRBV4-1 and TRBJ2-7. The CDR3 has 14 amino acids. Germline V CDR1 and CDR2: MGHRA, YSYEKL. CDR3 region: CASSQGTLTYEQYF.

The rearrangement uses TRBV7-9 and TRBJ2-5; checking the TCRdb D call of TRBD2 is not possible without DNA. The germline V gene encodes CDR1 SEHNR and CDR2 FQNEAQ (reference sequence). The CDR3 runs to 16 residues. CDR3 amino acids: CASSATSGRWLKTQYF. Full variable domain (rest looked up from reference TRBV7-9 and TRBJ2-5): DTGVSQNPRHKITKRGQNVTFRCDPISEHNRLYWYRQTLGQGPEFLTYFQNEAQLEKSRLLSDRFSAERPKGSFSTLEIQRTEQGDSAMYLCASSATSGRWLKTQYFGPGTRLLVL.

The V gene is TRBV28, the J gene TRBJ1-2. The CDR3 is 11 amino acids. Germline V gives CDR1 MDHEN, CDR2 SYDVKM. CDR3: CASSLYYGYTF.

The chain carries TRBV9 and TRBJ2-1; the D gene TCRdb calls, TRBD1, cannot be checked with no DNA. The CDR3 spans 15 residues. The germline CDR1 and CDR2 sequences are SGDLS and YYNGEE. The CDR3 here is CASSVGQGSYNEQFF. Based on the CDR3 plus reference TRBV9 and TRBJ2-1, the full variable domain is DSGVTQTPKHLITATGQRVTLRCSPRSGDLSVYWYQQSLDQGLQFLIQYYNGEERAKGNILERFSAQQFPDLHSELNLSSLELGDSALYFCASSVGQGSYNEQFFGPGTRLTVL.

V gene TRBV27 combines with J gene TRBJ2-3; TCRdb proposes TRBD1, but this gene call is untestable without DNA. Germline values: CDR1 MNHEY, CDR2 SMNVEV (reference sequence). CDR3 length: 14 amino acids. CDR3 sequence reads: CASSFRWGQDTQYF.

CDR3 protein: CSALPVRQETQYF. The chain joins TRBV20-1 to TRBJ2-5. The germline CDR1 and CDR2 sequences are DFQATT and SNEGSKA (reference sequence). The CDR3 contains 13 residues.

The J gene is TRBJ2-6, the V gene TRBV29-1; TCRdb's D call of TRBD1 is untestable without DNA. CDR3 length: 18 amino acids. CDR1 and CDR2 (germline): SQVTM, ANQGSEA. The CDR3 here is CSVHLDREGGAGANVLTF. Variable domain in full (rest from reference TRBV29-1 and TRBJ2-6): SAVISQKPSRDICQRGTSLTIQCQVDSQVTMMFWYRQQPGQSLTLIATANQGSEATYESGFVIDKFPISRPNLTFSTLTVSNMSPEDSSIYLCSVHLDREGGAGANVLTFGAGSRLTVL.

The chain uses TRBV9 and TRBJ2-1. Germline CDR1 is SGDLS and CDR2 is YYNGEE. The CDR3 runs 13 residues. This chain's CDR3 is CASSVGGNNEQFF.

The gene calls are TRBV4-1 and TRBJ1-2. The V gene's germline CDR1 is MGHRA and CDR2 YSYEKL. The CDR3 loop spans 14 amino acids. The CDR3 loop is CASSQEISLLGYTF.

The chain combines TRBV5-5 with TRBJ2-2; TCRdb outputs TRBD1, but without DNA this stays unchecked. CDR1 and CDR2 (germline): SGHKS, YYEKEE (reference sequence). CDR3 length equals 16 residues. The CDR3 loop is CASSLRAPMNTGELFF.

This chain uses TRBV14 with TRBJ2-5; absent DNA, TCRdb's TRBD1 call cannot be checked. The CDR3 runs 15 residues. From germline, CDR1 is SGHDN and CDR2 FVKESK. CDR3: CASSQAPVSWETQYF.

The rearrangement joins TRBV29-1 to TRBJ1-4. This CDR3 has 11 residues. The germline gives CDR1 SQVTM, CDR2 ANQGSEA. The CDR3 spells CSAWIGEKLFF.

The chain is built from TRBV5-1 and TRBJ2-3; with no DNA, the TCRdb D assignment of TRBD1 cannot be verified. The CDR3 contains 16 residues. Germline loops: CDR1 SGHRS, CDR2 YFSETQ. The CDR3: CASSYNPGSWTDTQYF. The whole variable domain, filled in from reference TRBV5-1 and TRBJ2-3, reads KAGVTQTPRYLIKTRGQQVTLSCSPISGHRSVSWYQQTPGQGLQFLFEYFSETQRNKGNFPGRFSGRQFSNSRSEMNVSTLELGDSALYLCASSYNPGSWTDTQYFGPGTRLTVL.

The chain recombines TRBV5-1 with TRBJ2-3; TCRdb reports TRBD1, a call that lacks DNA to check it against. Germline V lookup: CDR1 SGHRS, CDR2 YFSETQ. The CDR3 is 14 amino acids. CDR3 sequence: CASSIGQGRNTQYF.

The J gene is TRBJ2-1, the V gene TRBV24-1. Germline V gene sequence: CDR1 KGHDR, CDR2 SFDVKD. The CDR3 totals 16 residues. Here the CDR3 reads CATSDGGRSSYNEQFF.

J is TRBJ2-1 and V is TRBV7-9; TCRdb's D call, TRBD2, is unchecked because there is no DNA. CDR3 length: 19 residues. Germline CDR1 and CDR2: SEHNR and FQNEAQ (reference sequence). The CDR3 sequence is CASSPGLAGAPSEYNEQFF. The full variable domain, in which reference TRBV7-9 and TRBJ2-1 provide the parts outside the CDR3, is DTGVSQNPRHKITKRGQNVTFRCDPISEHNRLYWYRQTLGQGPEFLTYFQNEAQLEKSRLLSDRFSAERPKGSFSTLEIQRTEQGDSAMYLCASSPGLAGAPSEYNEQFFGPGTRLTVL.